This TCR beta chain was recovered during a study of molecular identifiers for immune sequencing clone quantification. V was clipped by 3 bases and J by 7 bases, with 12 bases between them. The CDR3 loop spans 13 amino acids. Germline loops: CDR1 LNHDA, CDR2 SQIVND (reference sequence). Previously reported methods and listed TCR primers produced the bulk TCR libraries. TCRdb analysed the PCR reads with MiXCR anew, one entry per CDR3 protein. The data contain approximately 590,000 distinct CDR3 sequences, around 25% of them seen just once; the ten biggest clones take up approximately 0.75%. The chain links TRBV19 to TRBJ1-2; D possibly corresponds to TRBD1 (5 bases). The material sequenced was naive CD8+ T cells from blood, with Jurkat cell RNA spiked in. Subset: FACS-sorted CD8+CD4-CCR7+CD45RA+ naive T cells. This TCR was recovered from a human donor in good health. Some libraries in this study had Jurkat cell RNA spiked in. The CDR3 bases are TGTGCCAGTAGTATGGGTCAGACAGTTGGCTACACCTTC. Its translation: CASSMGQTVGYTF.